These 23 T cell receptor beta chains originate from one sample sequenced in a study of low-dose radiotherapy and immunotherapy resistance in tumors. Time point of the sample: after trial treatment. Treatment: LDRT plus nivolumab, ipilimumab, low-dose cyclophosphamide and aspirin (RACIN trial). Alpha- and beta-chain coverage of first-strand cDNA came from TRAV- and TRBV-specific primers. Over roughly 20 PCR cycles, TCRs were amplified from a constant-region primer and V-primer adapter. TCRdb re-called the reads with MiXCR, one entry per CDR3 protein. The sample holds about 100,000 distinct CDR3 sequences, around 20% seen once. Sequences were derived from PBMCs, sampled after low-dose radiotherapy plus immunotherapy. All receptors come from a male donor with prostate cancer.

This clonotype was recorded at least ten times. CDR3 coding DNA: TGCAGCGTTCGAACCCAGACAGGTCCGTCCTACGAGCAGTACTTC. Its translation: CSVRTQTGPSYEQYF. The chain employs TRBV29-1 and TRBJ2-7; D perhaps matches TRBD1 (6 bases). Trimming shortened V by 5 bases and J by 1 base, and 18 bases separated the two germline ends. CDR3 length equals 15 residues. CDR1 SQVTM and CDR2 ANQGSEA come from the germline V gene.

This clonotype was detected many times. The chain recombines TRBV13 with TRBJ2-1, with D possibly being TRBD1 (5 bases). The CDR3 is 14 amino acids. V dropped 9 bases and J dropped 3 bases, with 15 bases sitting between them. In germline, CDR1 is PRHDT, CDR2 FYEKMQ (reference sequence). CDR3 residues: CASKGISFYNEQFF. The CDR3 region has the DNA TGTGCCAGTAAGGGGATCTCTTTCTACAATGAGCAGTTCTTC.

This clonotype was observed many times. The chain uses TRBV11-1 and TRBJ2-3; D may be TRBD1 (6 bases). The CDR3 runs 17 residues. The V end was cut by 5 bases, the J end by 2 bases, with 20 bases between. The germline V gene encodes CDR1 SGHAT and CDR2 FQDESV (reference sequence). CDR3 residues: CASSAYGGQGTTDTQYF. DNA for the CDR3: TGTGCCAGCAGCGCTTACGGTGGGCAGGGGACCACAGATACGCAGTATTTT.

Ten or more counts support this clonotype. The chain couples TRBV12-3 or TRBV12-4 to TRBJ1-2, with a possible D match to TRBD1 (5 bases). Trimming cost V 6 bases and J 2 bases, with 10 bases left between them. This CDR3 is built from 13 residues. CDR3 bases: TGTGCCAGCAGGTACAGGAGAAACTATGGCTACACCTTC. Protein product: CASRYRRNYGYTF.

There are many counts of this clonotype. This chain joins TRBV10-3 and TRBJ2-7; the D is unclear. The length of the CDR3 is 14 residues. CDR1 is ENHRY, CDR2 SYGVKD, per germline. Trimming took off 6 bases at V and 2 bases at J, with 14 bases between the two ends. The CDR3 loop is CAISLSPETYEQYF. The DNA for the CDR3 is TGTGCCATCAGCCTTTCCCCAGAGACCTACGAGCAGTACTTC.

This clonotype has at least ten counts. This chain connects TRBV4-1 to TRBJ1-2; D unresolved. The ends were cut back, 2 bases at V and 4 bases at J, with 14 bases in the middle. This CDR3 spans 15 amino acids. Per germline, CDR1 MGHRA and CDR2 YSYEKL. In nucleotides, the CDR3 is TGCGCCAGCAGCCAATCGCAGCAAGTTTCCTATGGCTACACCTTC. Protein: CASSQSQQVSYGYTF.

At least ten counts were recorded for this clonotype. The chain is built from TRBV20-1 and TRBJ2-1; TRBD1 aligns across 9 bases. The CDR3 extends over 14 amino acids. V was clipped by 3 bases and J by 7 bases; unmatched bases: 7. CDR1 and CDR2 from the germline V gene are DFQATT and SNEGSKA (reference sequence). CDR3 residues: CSASDGQGKNEQFF. CDR3 sequence (DNA): TGCAGTGCTAGCGACGGACAGGGGAAAAATGAGCAGTTCTTC.

The chain carries TRBV4-2 and TRBJ2-1, with 13 bases aligning to TRBD2. Unmatched junction bases numbered 9, after V lost 5 bases and J lost 5 bases. The CDR3 is made up of 17 amino acids. CDR1 and CDR2 (germline): LGHNA, YNFKEQ. The CDR3 protein is CASSYGLAGARDNEQFF. DNA of the CDR3: TGTGCCAGCAGCTATGGACTAGCGGGAGCTCGCGACAATGAGCAGTTCTTC.

This sequence joins TRBV5-1 and TRBJ2-5; D possibly corresponds to TRBD1 (5 bases). Germline CDR1 reads SGHRS; CDR2 reads YFSETQ. This CDR3 has 15 amino acids. Trimming pared 8 bases from V and 1 base from J, leaving 18 bases between. In nucleotides, the CDR3 is TGCGCCAGTGGCTCGGCAGGGCCTTTCCAAGAGACCCAGTACTTC. This gives the protein CASGSAGPFQETQYF.

With respect to this clonotype: This could be a read error, since a much larger clone is one nucleotide away. The rearrangement uses TRBV7-9 and TRBJ1-4, with no clear D. This CDR3 contains 16 residues. Germline V gene lookup returns CDR1 SEHNR and CDR2 FQNEAQ (reference sequence). The CDR3 coding sequence is TGTGCCAACAGCCCATACCCGGGCCCAGGACCTGAAAAACTGTTTTTT. This sequence encodes CANSPYPGPGPEKLFF.

The gene calls are TRBV5-1 and TRBJ2-7, with 7 bases lining up with TRBD1. This CDR3 has 14 amino acids. After removal of 3 bases from V and 6 bases from J, the junction contained 9 bases not matched to a gene. CDR1 and CDR2 (germline): SGHRS, YFSETQ. CDR3 sequence (DNA): TGCGCCAGCAGCTCAAAGACAGGGTTGCGCGAGCAGTACTTC. It specifies CASSSKTGLREQYF. Supplemented by reference TRBV5-1 and TRBJ2-7, the full variable domain reads KAGVTQTPRYLIKTRGQQVTLSCSPISGHRSVSWYQQTPGQGLQFLFEYFSETQRNKGNFPGRFSGRQFSNSRSEMNVSTLELGDSALYLCASSSKTGLREQYFGPGTRLTVT.

This clonotype was counted only a few times. The J gene is TRBJ2-5, the V gene TRBV24-1, with TRBD1 matching over 10 bases. The CDR3 totals 17 residues. The junction had 6 bases not matched to a gene; V was cut back by 0 bases and J by 3 bases. CDR1 KGHDR and CDR2 SFDVKD come from the germline V gene. The CDR3 DNA follows: TGTGCCACCAGTGATTTGGGGACAGGGGTGGTAGAAGAGACCCAGTACTTC. Translated, it gives CATSDLGTGVVEETQYF.

This clonotype was found once. This chain uses TRBV7-2 with TRBJ2-5, with D perhaps TRBD2 (6 bases). V lost 6 bases to trimming and J lost 2 bases, with 16 bases between them. From germline, CDR1 is SGHTA and CDR2 FQGNSA. The CDR3 covers 15 residues. CDR3 in amino acids: CASRARPSAQETQYF. The CDR3 DNA is TGTGCCAGCAGAGCCCGACCTAGCGCACAAGAGACCCAGTACTTC.

This clonotype was recorded at least ten times. The V and J genes are TRBV6-6 and TRBJ1-4; TRBD1 agrees at 8 bases. Losses at the gene ends were 6 bases for V and 7 bases for J; bases not matched to a gene: 10. This CDR3 comprises 15 residues. The germline CDR1 and CDR2 sequences are MNHNY and SVGAGI (reference sequence). CDR3 DNA: TGTGCCAGCAGCCCTCCAGGGGGCTTTGGTGAAAAACTGTTTTTT. This encodes CASSPPGGFGEKLFF.

This clonotype was counted at least ten times. The V gene is TRBV11-2, the J gene TRBJ2-5, with D possibly being TRBD2 (6 bases). Trimming took 9 bases from V and 2 from J, leaving 10 bases between them. The CDR3 has 12 amino acids. Germline V gives CDR1 SGHAT, CDR2 FQNNGV. CDR3 protein: CASWGGQETQYF. The CDR3 DNA is TGTGCCAGTTGGGGAGGACAAGAGACCCAGTACTTC.

This clonotype occurred many times. J is TRBJ1-3 and V is TRBV7-2; TRBD1 agrees at 7 bases. V gave up 4 bases and J gave up 7 bases; unmatched junction bases: 10. The CDR3 is made up of 15 amino acids. The germline gives CDR1 SGHTA, CDR2 FQGNSA. In nucleotides, the CDR3 is TGTGCCAGCAGCTCAACACTGACAGGGCGGAACACCATATATTTT. Amino acids: CASSSTLTGRNTIYF. The variable domain in full, completed from reference TRBV7-2 and TRBJ1-3, reads GAGVSQSPSNKVTEKGKDVELRCDPISGHTALYWYRQSLGQGLEFLIYFQGNSAPDKSGLPSDRFSAERTGGSVSTLTIQRTQQEDSAVYLCASSSTLTGRNTIYFGEGSWLTVV.

This clonotype was detected a few times. The genes are TRBV5-5 and TRBJ1-2, with D tentatively TRBD1 (5 bases). V lost 4 bases to trimming and J lost 0 bases, with 13 bases between them. This CDR3 has 15 residues. The germline V gene encodes CDR1 SGHKS and CDR2 YYEKEE (reference sequence). CDR3 in amino acids: CASSPGGSANYGYTF. The DNA of the CDR3 is TGTGCCAGCAGCCCGGGGGGGAGTGCTAACTATGGCTACACCTTC. The variable domain in full, with the rest retrieved from reference TRBV5-5 and TRBJ1-2, is DAGVTQSPTHLIKTRGQQVTLRCSPISGHKSVSWYQQVLGQGPQFIFQYYEKEERGRGNFPDRFSARQFPNYSSELNVNALLLGDSALYLCASSPGGSANYGYTFGSGTRLTVV.

This clonotype was seen repeatedly, ten times or more. The chain has TRBV3-1 and TRBJ2-5; D is perhaps TRBD1 or TRBD2 (6 bases each). The CDR3 has 16 amino acids. Trimming cost V 4 bases and J 3 bases, with 18 bases left between them. Germline V gives CDR1 LGHDT, CDR2 YNNKEL (reference sequence). For the CDR3, the DNA is TGTGCCAGCAGCCGCCCGAACCGGGGGCCGGAAGAGACCCAGTACTTC. It translates to CASSRPNRGPEETQYF.

This clonotype was detected many times. The chain links TRBV20-1 to TRBJ2-5; maybe TRBD2 (6 bases). Germline V CDR1 and CDR2: DFQATT, SNEGSKA (reference sequence). The CDR3 runs 13 residues. Trimming shortened V by 1 base and J by 2 bases, and 8 bases separated the two germline ends. The CDR3 sequence: CSARGGAQETQYF. CDR3 nucleotide sequence: TGCAGTGCTAGAGGCGGGGCACAAGAGACCCAGTACTTC.

At least ten counts were recorded for this clonotype. This rearrangement joins TRBV4-1 to TRBJ2-2; TRBD2 might be the D (5 bases). CDR3 length equals 17 residues. Per germline, CDR1 MGHRA and CDR2 YSYEKL. V shed 4 bases and J shed 2 bases, with 17 bases lying between them. CDR3 amino acids: CASSPEGLTSNTGELFF. The CDR3 nucleotides read TGCGCCAGCAGCCCCGAGGGCCTAACGTCTAACACCGGGGAGCTGTTTTTT.

This clonotype was seen a single time. The V call is TRBV7-6, the J call TRBJ2-2; D gene unclear. Germline CDR1 reads SGHVS; CDR2 reads FNYEAQ. V lost 2 bases and J 4 bases, leaving 14 bases between the germline ends. The CDR3 sequence is 16 residues long. CDR3 bases: TGTGCCAGCAGCTTAACCGTGGGTTGGCCCACCGGGGAGCTGTTTTTT. Protein product: CASSLTVGWPTGELFF.

Ten or more counts support this clonotype. The chain links TRBV6-2 or TRBV6-3 to TRBJ2-7; D possibly corresponds to TRBD1 (5 bases). The V and J ends lost 2 bases and 2 bases respectively, with 7 bases between them. In germline, CDR1 is MNHEY, CDR2 SVGEGT. This CDR3 comprises 13 residues. The CDR3 DNA reads TGTGCCAGCAGTTACGACAGAACCTACGAGCAGTACTTC. It yields the protein CASSYDRTYEQYF.

By share of the sample, this clonotype is medium-sized (0.01 to 0.1%). This chain links TRBV23-1 with TRBJ2-5; the match to TRBD2 covers 10 bases. TRBV23-1 is flagged as an ORF with uncertain function. The CDR3 sequence is 18 residues long. V was pared by 4 bases and J by 2 bases, with 13 bases of the junction left unmatched. This chain's CDR3 is CASSPLPRTSGPQETQYF. DNA of the CDR3: TGCGCCAGCAGTCCCCTCCCCCGGACTAGCGGACCTCAAGAGACCCAGTACTTC.